Listed below are T cell receptor beta chains from one sample, sequenced in a study of early T cells in non-severe SARS-CoV-2 infection. A single record per CDR3 protein comes from TCRdb applying MiXCR to the 5' RACE reads. The data contain tens of thousands of distinct CDR3 sequences, under 8% of them singletons. The sequencing input was whole blood. The receptors shown here come from an adult who was a healthcare worker with PCR-confirmed SARS-CoV-2 infection or an uninfected control (not recorded which). Both conserved end residues are part of each CDR3. The D gene is left open where the match is weak. The size field is filled for only some rows; it gives once, few, many or a size class.

TRBJ2-6	TRBV10-2	.	.	CASSDVSGANVLTF	TGCGCCAGCAGTGATGTCTCCGGGGCCAACGTCCTGACTTTC
TRBJ1-2	TRBV12-3/TRBV12-4	.	many	CASSFSGSYGYTF	TGTGCCAGCAGTTTTTCAGGGAGCTATGGCTACACCTTC
TRBJ1-4	TRBV7-9	.	medium-sized	CASSRKNEKLFF	TGTGCCAGCAGTCGAAAGAATGAAAAACTGTTTTTT
TRBJ1-3	TRBV30	.	.	CAWSGISENTIYF	TGTGCCTGGAGTGGGATTTCTGAAAACACCATATATTTT
TRBJ2-7	TRBV11-2	.	.	CASSTTYEQYF	TGTGCCAGCAGCACTACCTACGAGCAGTACTTC
TRBJ2-2	TRBV20-1	.	few	CSAVAATGELFF	TGCAGTGCTGTAGCGGCCACCGGGGAGCTGTTTTTT
TRBJ2-1	TRBV6-6	TRBD1	many	CASSDRGTFGMDNEQFF	TGTGCCAGCAGTGACAGGGGGACCTTTGGAATGGACAATGAGCAGTTCTTC
TRBJ1-2	TRBV6-1	.	many	CASSEGILMAWGYTF	TGTGCCAGCAGTGAAGGAATCCTAATGGCCTGGGGCTACACCTTC
TRBJ1-1	TRBV12-3/TRBV12-4	TRBD1	many	CASSLRGLATEAFF	TGTGCCAGCAGTTTGAGGGGGCTGGCCACTGAAGCTTTCTTT
TRBJ2-7	TRBV9	.	many	CASSFGGGEQYF	TGTGCCAGCAGCTTCGGAGGGGGTGAGCAGTACTTC
TRBJ2-7	TRBV12-3/TRBV12-4	.	.	CASSLGAPHEQYF	TGTGCCAGCAGTTTAGGGGCCCCCCACGAGCAGTACTTC
TRBJ2-1	TRBV20-1	.	many	CSASRSAEGRVFF	TGCAGTGCTAGCCGGTCTGCGGAAGGAAGGGTGTTCTTC
TRBJ2-1	TRBV4-3	TRBD2	many	CASSPHLSGRGEQFF	TGCGCCAGCAGCCCGCACCTTAGCGGGAGAGGTGAGCAGTTCTTC
TRBJ2-7	TRBV10-2	.	.	CASSASGSVRLWEQYF	TGCGCCAGCAGCGCGTCAGGGTCGGTAAGACTTTGGGAGCAGTACTTC
TRBJ2-7	TRBV29-1	.	many	CSVISPQSYEQYF	TGCAGCGTTATTTCCCCCCAGTCCTACGAGCAGTACTTC
TRBJ2-1	TRBV20-1	TRBD2	many	CSARVTSGISEQFF	TGCAGTGCTAGGGTCACTAGCGGGATCAGTGAGCAGTTCTTC
TRBJ2-7	TRBV28	TRBD2	many	CASSLGVTSGRGEQYF	TGTGCCAGCAGTCTAGGGGTCACTAGCGGTCGGGGCGAGCAGTACTTC
TRBJ2-1	TRBV18	TRBD2	.	CASSPQASGRPEQFF	TGTGCCAGCTCACCACAGGCTAGCGGGAGACCTGAGCAGTTCTTC
TRBJ2-3	TRBV7-2	TRBD1	.	CATSRDRVTDTQYF	TGTGCCACCTCACGGGACAGGGTTACAGATACGCAGTATTTT
TRBJ1-4	TRBV18	.	many	CASSPRGAYEKLFF	TGTGCCAGCTCACCGAGAGGGGCCTATGAAAAACTGTTTTTT
TRBJ1-1	TRBV7-2	TRBD1	few	CASSWGGGAEAFF	TGTGCCAGCAGCTGGGGAGGGGGCGCTGAAGCTTTCTTT
TRBJ2-7	TRBV7-9	TRBD2	few	CASSPPRGGANEQYF	TGTGCCAGCAGCCCCCCGAGGGGAGGGGCAAACGAGCAGTACTTC
TRBJ2-7	TRBV12-3/TRBV12-4	TRBD2	.	CASSYTSGIDEQYF	TGTGCCAGCAGCTATACTAGCGGGATCGACGAGCAGTACTTC
TRBJ2-2	TRBV6-1	TRBD1	few	CASSRDRGLLTGELFF	TGTGCCAGCAGTCGTGACAGGGGGCTTCTCACCGGGGAGCTGTTTTTT
TRBJ2-7	TRBV7-9	.	many	CASSLYHEQYF	TGTGCCAGCAGCTTATACCACGAGCAGTACTTC
TRBJ1-5	TRBV28	TRBD1	few	CASRSADRGSHQPQHF	TGTGCCAGCAGGTCCGCCGACAGGGGTTCTCATCAGCCCCAGCATTTT
TRBJ2-7	TRBV5-1	.	many	CASSLYEQYF	TGCGCCAGCAGCCTCTACGAGCAGTACTTC
TRBJ2-3	TRBV20-1	.	many	CSVARSPTDTQYF	TGCAGTGTGGCCAGATCCCCTACAGATACGCAGTATTTT
TRBJ1-5	TRBV6-1	TRBD1	many	CASSGTGRQPQHF	TGTGCCAGCAGTGGGACAGGGCGGCAGCCCCAGCATTTT
TRBJ2-1	TRBV28	TRBD2	few	CASSLDPGTSGRNEQFF	TGTGCCAGCAGTTTAGACCCGGGGACTAGCGGGAGGAATGAGCAGTTCTTC
TRBJ1-5	TRBV7-2	.	few	CASSLRGNQPQHF	TGTGCCAGCAGCTTGAGGGGCAATCAGCCCCAGCATTTT
TRBJ2-7	TRBV5-1	.	few	CASSSVGGTSYEQYF	TGCGCCAGCAGCTCCGTAGGGGGGACCTCCTACGAGCAGTACTTC
TRBJ2-2	TRBV20-1	.	.	CSARRIAGGELFF	TGCAGTGCTAGAAGGATTGCGGGGGGGGAGCTGTTTTTT
TRBJ2-7	TRBV27	TRBD1	many	CASAGTGGYYEQYF	TGTGCCAGCGCTGGGACAGGGGGCTACTACGAGCAGTACTTC
TRBJ2-1	TRBV9	.	many	CASSVEPSKRSGNEQFF	TGTGCCAGCAGCGTAGAACCCTCTAAGCGGAGCGGTAATGAGCAGTTCTTC
TRBJ2-1	TRBV13	.	many	CASSPVAATYNEQFF	TGTGCCAGCAGCCCCGTGGCGGCCACCTACAATGAGCAGTTCTTC
TRBJ2-4	TRBV20-1	TRBD1	many	CSASRQGENIQYF	TGCAGTGCTAGCCGACAGGGGGAAAACATTCAGTACTTC
TRBJ1-1	TRBV30	.	many	CAWNQALNTEAFF	TGTGCCTGGAACCAAGCGCTGAACACTGAAGCTTTCTTT
TRBJ2-5	TRBV20-1	TRBD2	.	CSARAGGREETQYF	TGCAGTGCCAGAGCGGGAGGGCGAGAAGAGACCCAGTACTTC
TRBJ2-5	TRBV20-1	.	many	CSAGAYEETQYF	TGCAGTGCTGGGGCCTACGAAGAGACCCAGTACTTC
TRBJ1-6	TRBV10-3	TRBD1	few	CASAGQGNSPLHF	TGTGCCAGCGCTGGACAGGGAAATTCACCCCTCCACTTT
TRBJ1-2	TRBV28	.	.	CASSPRARYGYTF	TGTGCCAGCAGTCCCCGGGCACGCTATGGCTACACCTTC
TRBJ2-3	TRBV24-1	.	.	CATSEGRDLTQYF	TGTGCCACCAGTGAGGGACGGGACTTAACGCAGTATTTT
TRBJ2-3	TRBV12-3/TRBV12-4	.	few	CASSLDVPRTDTQYF	TGTGCCAGCAGTTTAGATGTCCCTCGGACAGATACGCAGTATTTT
TRBJ1-5	TRBV6-5	.	few	CASSSLRGQPQHF	TGTGCCAGCTCTTCGCTTAGGGGCCAGCCCCAGCATTTT
TRBJ2-5	TRBV11-3	.	few	CASSAPGPRQTQYF	TGTGCCAGCAGCGCGCCCGGGCCCCGGCAGACCCAGTACTTC
TRBJ2-2	TRBV7-2	TRBD1	few	CASSLTATGPLSGELFF	TGTGCCAGCAGCTTAACCGCGACAGGGCCTTTGTCCGGGGAGCTGTTTTTT
TRBJ2-2	TRBV20-1	.	few	CSVPGEAGELFF	TGCAGTGTTCCAGGAGAGGCCGGGGAGCTGTTTTTT
TRBJ2-3	TRBV5-5	TRBD2	many	CASSFSGGTDTQYF	TGTGCCAGCAGCTTTTCGGGGGGAACAGATACGCAGTATTTT
TRBJ2-7	TRBV11-2	.	few	CASSLGLMVNEQYF	TGTGCCAGCAGCTTAGGCCTAATGGTTAACGAGCAGTACTTC
TRBJ2-3	TRBV18	.	many	CASSRLDPFDTQYF	TGTGCCAGCTCACGACTAGACCCATTCGATACGCAGTATTTT
TRBJ1-1	TRBV6-5	.	many	CASSYHMGNTEAFF	TGTGCCAGCAGTTACCATATGGGGAACACTGAAGCTTTCTTT
TRBJ2-3	TRBV20-1	TRBD2	many	CSARLAGAPDTQYF	TGCAGTGCTCGACTAGCGGGAGCCCCAGATACGCAGTATTTT
TRBJ2-7	TRBV20-1	.	.	CSGVSSASYEQYF	TGCAGTGGAGTCTCTAGCGCCTCCTACGAGCAGTACTTC
TRBJ1-1	TRBV5-1	TRBD1	.	CASSFARGTAEAFF	TGCGCCAGCAGCTTCGCCAGGGGGACGGCTGAAGCTTTCTTT
TRBJ1-2	TRBV20-1	.	many	CSASLSYYGYTF	TGCAGTGCTAGTCTGAGTTACTATGGCTACACCTTC
TRBJ1-4	TRBV11-2	.	.	CASSLAGAVKLFF	TGTGCCAGCAGCTTAGCCGGGGCCGTAAAACTGTTTTTT
TRBJ2-5	TRBV10-3	TRBD1	many	CATRTGGEETQYF	TGTGCCACCCGGACAGGGGGAGAAGAGACCCAGTACTTC